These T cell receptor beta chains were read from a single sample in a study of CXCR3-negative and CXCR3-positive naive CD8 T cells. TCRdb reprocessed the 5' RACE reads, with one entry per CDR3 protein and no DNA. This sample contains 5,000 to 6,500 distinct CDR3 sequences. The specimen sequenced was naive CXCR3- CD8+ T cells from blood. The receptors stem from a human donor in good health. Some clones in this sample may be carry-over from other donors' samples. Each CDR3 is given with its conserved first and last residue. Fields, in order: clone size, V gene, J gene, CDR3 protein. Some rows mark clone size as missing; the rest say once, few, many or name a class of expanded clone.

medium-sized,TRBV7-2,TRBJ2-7,CASSLGGQSYEQYF
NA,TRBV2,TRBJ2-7,CASIASYEQYF
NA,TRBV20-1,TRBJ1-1,CSARVPPDRVEHTEAFF
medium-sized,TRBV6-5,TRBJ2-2,CASSSLSGRRPTGELFF
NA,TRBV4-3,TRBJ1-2,CASSQGGAAYGYTF
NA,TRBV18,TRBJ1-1,CASSPTGTLPLNTEAFF
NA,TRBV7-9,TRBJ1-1,CASSSTGNEAFF
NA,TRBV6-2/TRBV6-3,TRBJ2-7,CASSRWTVIYDEQYF
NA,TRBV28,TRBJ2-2,CASSPPGALNTGELFF
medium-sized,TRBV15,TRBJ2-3,CATSRVISTDTQYF
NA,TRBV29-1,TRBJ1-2,CSVTGGGLNYGYTF
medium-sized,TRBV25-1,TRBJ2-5,CASSDDSQETQYF
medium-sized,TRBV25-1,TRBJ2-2,CASSEYRGSNTGELFF
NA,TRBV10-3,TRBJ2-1,CAINRLAGGISSAYNEQFF
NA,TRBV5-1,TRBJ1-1,CASSLGPGAGAFF
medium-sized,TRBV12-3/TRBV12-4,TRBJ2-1,CASSLGGGPDRDHNEQFF
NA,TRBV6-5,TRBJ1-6,CASGPAYNSPLHF
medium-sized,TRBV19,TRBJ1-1,CASSMVNTEAFF
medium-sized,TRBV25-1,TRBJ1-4,CASSEPGYREEKLFF
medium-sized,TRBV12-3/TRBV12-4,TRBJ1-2,CASNLGDRSYGYTF
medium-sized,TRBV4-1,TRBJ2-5,CASSQGGEETQYF
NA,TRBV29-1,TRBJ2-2,CSVEVTGAGTGELFF
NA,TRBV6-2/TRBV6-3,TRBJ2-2,CASTPTTNTGELFF
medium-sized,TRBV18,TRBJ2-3,CASSGAGGTDTQYF
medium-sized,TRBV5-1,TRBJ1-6,CASSLVRGFGSPLHF
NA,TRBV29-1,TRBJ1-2,CSVQGLHYGYTF
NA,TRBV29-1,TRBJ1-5,CSADIQGGHSINQPQHF
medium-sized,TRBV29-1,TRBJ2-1,CSVEDEVGSYNEQFF
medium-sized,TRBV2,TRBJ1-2,CASMGPLGGYTF
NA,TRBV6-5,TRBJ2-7,CASSFTTGSYEQYF
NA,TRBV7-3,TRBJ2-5,CASSSVGGAQETQYF
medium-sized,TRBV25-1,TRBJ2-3,CASSDQGTDTQYF
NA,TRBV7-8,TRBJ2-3,CASSPPFLAGDTDTQYF
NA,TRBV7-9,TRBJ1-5,CASSSDSTSNQPQHF
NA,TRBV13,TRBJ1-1,CASSPGQGTLNTEAFF
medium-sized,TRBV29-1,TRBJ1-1,CSVAQGDTEAFF
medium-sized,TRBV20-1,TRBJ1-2,CSATLTGLNGYTF
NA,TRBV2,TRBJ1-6,CASSDTATSPLHF
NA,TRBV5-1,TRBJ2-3,CASSLAVGTITDTQYF
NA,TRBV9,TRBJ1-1,CASSSSGTEAFF
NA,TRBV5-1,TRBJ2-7,CASSLSHQGGNYEQYF
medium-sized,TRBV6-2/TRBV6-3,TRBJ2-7,CASSYSTGDLYEQYF
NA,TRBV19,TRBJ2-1,CASSIGVRGRNEQFF
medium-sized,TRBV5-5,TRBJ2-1,CASRSSGDSYNEQFF